These 19 T cell receptor beta chains came from one sample sequenced in a study of T cells after yellow fever vaccination. TCRdb reprocessed the 5' RACE reads with MiXCR, giving one entry per CDR3 protein. The sample has about 68,000 distinct CDR3 sequences; approximately 7% are singletons. The sequencing used CD8+ T cells sorted from PBMCs, collected more than 35 days after the first yellow fever vaccination. The receptors here all came from a man aged 18-30 years who received the YFV17D yellow fever vaccine.

This clonotype was detected ten times or more. The chain combines TRBV20-1 with TRBJ2-1; possibly TRBD2 for D (6 bases). Trimming stripped 0 bases from V and 2 bases from J, with 8 bases between. This CDR3 comprises 14 residues. From germline, CDR1 is DFQATT and CDR2 SNEGSKA (reference sequence). The CDR3 is CSARDLAAYNEQFF. In DNA form, the CDR3 reads TGCAGTGCTAGAGATTTAGCGGCCTACAATGAGCAGTTCTTC.

This clonotype showed up many times. This chain joins TRBV11-2 and TRBJ2-1, with a tentative D call TRBD2 (6 bases). Germline lookup yields CDR1 SGHAT and CDR2 FQNNGV. V shed 2 bases and J shed 1 base, with 12 bases lying between them. The length of the CDR3 is 16 residues. CDR3 in DNA: TGTGCCAGCAGCTTATACGGCGGGGTGTCCTACAATGAGCAGTTCTTC. Its translation: CASSLYGGVSYNEQFF.

The chain recombines TRBV9 with TRBJ1-2, with D tentatively TRBD1 (5 bases). The CDR3 covers 14 residues. Germline V lookup: CDR1 SGDLS, CDR2 YYNGEE. V shed 3 bases and J shed 4 bases, with 13 bases lying between them. In DNA form, the CDR3 reads TGTGCCAGCAGCGACCGCGGGGCAGCCTATGGCTACACCTTC. Translation gives CASSDRGAAYGYTF.

This clonotype appeared many times. The CDR3 protein is CASSPITHNEQFF. CDR3 nucleotide sequence: TGTGCCAGCTCACCAATTACCCACAATGAGCAGTTCTTC. The chain joins TRBV18 to TRBJ2-1; the D is unclear. This CDR3 spans 13 amino acids. The germline V and J ends were trimmed by 2 bases and 5 bases, with 7 bases remaining between them. The germline CDR1 and CDR2 sequences are KGHSH and LQKENI.

There are a few counts of this clonotype. The gene calls are TRBV5-4 and TRBJ2-3; perhaps TRBD2 as D (6 bases). The CDR3 has 15 amino acids. The germline V gene encodes CDR1 SGHNT and CDR2 YYREEE (reference sequence). The V end was cut by 3 bases, the J end by 4 bases, with 15 bases between. CDR3 protein: CASSSDFAGSDTQYF. In DNA, the CDR3 is TGTGCCAGCAGCTCCGACTTCGCGGGGTCAGATACGCAGTATTTT.

This clonotype has a count of ten or more. This chain links TRBV12-3 or TRBV12-4 with TRBJ2-1; D is ambiguous. This CDR3 has 12 residues. Trimming shortened V by 5 bases and J by 6 bases, and 8 bases separated the two germline ends. The CDR3 loop is CASSISPNEQFF. The CDR3 DNA reads TGTGCCAGCAGTATTAGCCCCAATGAGCAGTTCTTC.

This clonotype has only a few counts. The J gene is TRBJ2-7, the V gene TRBV11-2; 9 positions agree with TRBD1. CDR1 and CDR2 (germline): SGHAT, FQNNGV. Trimming removed 0 bases from V and 2 bases from J; junction bases left unmatched: 11. This CDR3 has 18 amino acids. The CDR3 sequence: CASSLDGGWDRDPYEQYF. The DNA of the CDR3 is TGTGCCAGCAGCTTAGATGGTGGATGGGACAGGGATCCCTACGAGCAGTACTTC.

V and J are TRBV18 and TRBJ2-7, with D perhaps matching TRBD1 (6 bases). The CDR3 loop spans 13 amino acids. Germline V lookup: CDR1 KGHSH, CDR2 LQKENI. Trimming removed 5 bases from V and 4 bases from J, with 12 bases in between. CDR3 DNA: TGTGCCAGCTCATCTCGACAGGATTACGAGCAGTACGTC. Its protein product is CASSSRQDYEQYV.

This clonotype occurred a few times. The chain combines TRBV7-9 with TRBJ2-3; D is possibly TRBD2 (5 bases). CDR3 length equals 12 residues. CDR1 and CDR2 (germline): SEHNR, FQNEAQ (reference sequence). V was trimmed by 1 base and J by 10 bases, leaving 9 bases between them. CDR3 sequence (DNA): TGTGCCAGCAGCTTAGGGCAGAGGGCGCAGTATTTT. As protein: CASSLGQRAQYF. The full variable domain, rest sourced from reference TRBV7-9 and TRBJ2-3, is DTGVSQNPRHKITKRGQNVTFRCDPISEHNRLYWYRQTLGQGPEFLTYFQNEAQLEKSRLLSDRFSAERPKGSFSTLEIQRTEQGDSAMYLCASSLGQRAQYFGPGTRLTVL.

This clonotype was seen at least ten times. This chain uses TRBV12-3 or TRBV12-4 with TRBJ2-7; D gene unclear. With 1 base removed from V and 6 bases from J, the gap between germline ends came to 10 bases. This CDR3 is 13 amino acids long. The CDR3 loop is CASSLGPLGEQYF. The CDR3 DNA is TGTGCCAGCAGTTTAGGGCCTTTGGGCGAGCAGTACTTC.

The rearrangement uses TRBV7-2 and TRBJ2-3; D uncertain. The CDR3 sequence is 15 residues long. CDR1 and CDR2 from the germline V gene are SGHTA and FQGNSA. Trimming took 3 bases from V and 4 from J, leaving 14 bases between them. The chain's CDR3 is CASSLKARQPDTQYF. As DNA, the CDR3 is TGTGCCAGCAGCTTGAAGGCCAGGCAGCCAGATACGCAGTATTTT.

This clonotype occurred many times. V usage is TRBV7-2 and J usage is TRBJ2-3; TRBD1 or TRBD2 may be the D gene (5 bases each). CDR1 and CDR2 from the germline V gene are SGHTA and FQGNSA. V was pared by 8 bases and J by 1 base, with 7 bases between. The CDR3 contains 12 residues. The CDR3 nucleotides read TGTGCCAGCCTGGGGGGCACAGATACGCAGTATTTT. It codes for CASLGGTDTQYF. The full variable domain, its missing parts supplied by reference TRBV7-2 and TRBJ2-3, is GAGVSQSPSNKVTEKGKDVELRCDPISGHTALYWYRQSLGQGLEFLIYFQGNSAPDKSGLPSDRFSAERTGGSVSTLTIQRTQQEDSAVYLCASLGGTDTQYFGPGTRLTVL.

This chain links TRBV3-1 with TRBJ2-7, with unresolved D. The V gene lost 11 bases and the J gene lost 0 bases, with 20 bases spanning the gap. The V gene's germline CDR1 is LGHDT and CDR2 YNNKEL (reference sequence). This CDR3 is built from 15 residues. The CDR3 loop reads CASSQDGMSSYEQYF. Written as DNA, the CDR3 is TGTGCCTCCTCCCAAGATGGGATGAGCTCCTACGAGCAGTACTTC.

This clonotype was seen at least ten times. The rearrangement joins TRBV27 to TRBJ1-4; D is perhaps TRBD1 (5 bases). This CDR3 region has 16 residues. Per the germline V gene, CDR1 is MNHEY and CDR2 is SMNVEV (reference sequence). The germline V and J ends were trimmed by 1 base and 0 bases, with 9 bases remaining between them. DNA of the CDR3: TGTGCCAGCAGTTTATGGGGCCCTGCAACTAATGAAAAACTGTTTTTT. This translates into CASSLWGPATNEKLFF.

A few counts support this clonotype. The gene calls are TRBV27 and TRBJ1-5; 7 bases align to TRBD1. Germline-derived CDR1 and CDR2 are MNHEY and SMNVEV (reference sequence). Trimming removed 8 bases from V and 5 bases from J; junction bases left unmatched: 6. This CDR3 has 13 residues. The CDR3 here is CASGYRGDQPQHF. The CDR3 coding sequence is TGTGCCAGCGGCTACAGGGGAGATCAGCCCCAGCATTTT.

The table lists this clonotype with many counts. The chain couples TRBV2 to TRBJ1-1; D unresolved. Germline CDR1 and CDR2: SNHLY and FYNNEI. The CDR3 totals 17 residues. V was pared by 3 bases and J by 1 base, with 18 bases between. This chain's CDR3 is CASSDAGRAQRNTEAFF. Here the CDR3 DNA reads TGTGCCAGCAGTGACGCAGGCCGGGCGCAAAGGAACACTGAAGCTTTCTTT. Complete variable domain (other parts from reference TRBV2 and TRBJ1-1): EPEVTQTPSHQVTQMGQEVILRCVPISNHLYFYWYRQILGQKVEFLVSFYNNEISEKSEIFDDQFSVERPDGSNFTLKIRSTKLEDSAMYFCASSDAGRAQRNTEAFFGQGTRLTVV.

This clonotype was seen repeatedly, ten times or more. One end of the junction does not line up with germline, which may come from a read error. The chain employs TRBV29-1 and TRBJ2-1; D uncertain. Germline CDR1 is SQVTM and CDR2 is ANQGSEA. The CDR3 is 15 amino acids. For the CDR3, the DNA is TGCAGCGTTGAAAGGCTTGGGTCCTCCCACAATGAGCAGTTCTTC. Translation: CSVERLGSSHNEQFF.

This clonotype has at least ten counts. V usage is TRBV4-3 and J usage is TRBJ2-1; the match to TRBD2 covers 8 bases. This CDR3 has 16 amino acids. CDR1 LGHNA and CDR2 YSLEER come from the germline V gene. The V segment lost 0 bases and the J segment 1 base; nucleotides outside the gene matches: 2. The CDR3 DNA reads as TGCGCCAGCAGCCAAGAACTAGCGGAATCCTACAATGAGCAGTTCTTC. Amino acid sequence: CASSQELAESYNEQFF.

This clonotype was detected many times. V and J are TRBV6-5 and TRBJ2-1; 7 bases are a match to TRBD1. This CDR3 has 17 residues. Trimming took 5 bases from V and 3 from J; bases not matched to a gene: 13. Germline V lookup: CDR1 MNHEY, CDR2 SVGAGI. The CDR3 is CASSTTAYGTDYNEQFF. As DNA, the CDR3 is TGTGCCAGCAGTACAACTGCCTACGGGACAGACTACAATGAGCAGTTCTTC.